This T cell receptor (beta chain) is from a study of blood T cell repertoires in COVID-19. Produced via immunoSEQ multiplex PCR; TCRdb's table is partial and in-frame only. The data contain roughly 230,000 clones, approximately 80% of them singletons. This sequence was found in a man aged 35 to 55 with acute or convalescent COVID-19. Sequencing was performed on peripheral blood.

The chain's CDR3 is CATSRGTGGAIDTQYF. CDR3 DNA: TGTGCCACCAGCCGCGGGACAGGGGGCGCGATAGATACGCAGTATTTT. This chain uses TRBV15 with TRBJ2-3, with 12 bases lining up with TRBD1. The CDR3 is made up of 16 amino acids. The germline CDR1 and CDR2 sequences are LNHNV and YYDKDF (reference sequence). V shed 5 bases and J 5 bases; nucleotides not matched to a gene: 8.